Listed below are T cell receptor beta chains from one sample, sequenced in a study of cytomegalovirus exposure and HLA in healthy donors. The assay was immunoSEQ multiplex PCR, and TCRdb's table has in-frame clones only and misses some. The sample lists over 150,000 clones, over 80% occurring once. The sample consisted of PBMCs. These receptors came from a human donor in good health. CDR3s include the opening cysteine and the closing phenylalanine or tryptophan. A D gene is named only where the DNA matches it firmly. Only some rows state a clone size, as once, few, many or a class for expanded clones.

D	size	V	J	DNA	CDR3
TRBD1	.	TRBV6-5	TRBJ1-6	TGTGCCAGCAGTTACACTAGACAGGGCGGTTCACCCCTCCACTTT	CASSYTRQGGSPLHF
TRBD2	.	TRBV5-4	TRBJ2-1	TGTGCCAGCAGCCTGGGGGCAGAGCGGGGGGGCCGTCGGTATGAGCAGTTCTTC	CASSLGAERGGRRYEQFF
TRBD1	once	TRBV5-1	TRBJ1-1	TGCGCCAGCAGCCCGCGACAGGGCTTTCTGAACACTGAAGCTTTCTTT	CASSPRQGFLNTEAFF
TRBD1	.	TRBV5-1	TRBJ1-1	TGCGCCAGCAGCTTAGGGACAGGGGGCAACACTGAAGCTTTCTTT	CASSLGTGGNTEAFF
TRBD2	.	TRBV11-2	TRBJ2-3	TGTGCCAGCAGCTTACTGACTAGCGGGGCCACAGATACGCAGTATTTT	CASSLLTSGATDTQYF
.	once	TRBV27	TRBJ2-3	TGTGCCAGCGGGCCAGATACGCAGTATTTT	CASGPDTQYF
.	.	TRBV5-4	TRBJ1-3	TGTGCCAGCAGCTCCCAATCAGGTGGAAACACCATATATTTT	CASSSQSGGNTIYF
TRBD1	.	TRBV19	TRBJ1-1	TGTGCCAGTAGCTGGGACAGGTTGAACACTGAAGCTTTCTTT	CASSWDRLNTEAFF
.	.	TRBV5-6	TRBJ1-5	TGTGCCAGCAGCTTGGGCACAGGGTATGGCAATCAGCCCCAGCATTTT	CASSLGTGYGNQPQHF
.	.	TRBV2	TRBJ1-1	TGTGCCAGCAGGTTCACAGGAAGCACTGAAGCTTTCTTT	CASRFTGSTEAFF
.	.	TRBV7-9	TRBJ2-7	TGTGCCAGCAGCTCCGGAGGACAGATTTACTACGAGCAGTACTTC	CASSSGGQIYYEQYF
TRBD1	.	TRBV7-9	TRBJ2-7	TGTGCCAGCAGCTTAACAGGACAGGGGGGCCACGAGCAGTACTTC	CASSLTGQGGHEQYF
.	.	TRBV27	TRBJ1-4	TGTGCCAGCAGCCCAACACAGGGAAGGAATGAAAAACTGTTTTTT	CASSPTQGRNEKLFF
.	few	TRBV9	TRBJ2-1	TGTGCCAGCAGCGTAGCCAGGTACAATGAGCAGTTCTTC	CASSVARYNEQFF
.	.	TRBV27	TRBJ2-7	TGTGCCAGCAGTTTATCCGGGGGGCGCGGGAGTGGCGAGCAGTACTTC	CASSLSGGRGSGEQYF
TRBD1	.	TRBV13	TRBJ1-3	TGTGCCAGCAGCTCAGAGGACTCCAGGGGGGAAGTCGCTGGAAACACCATATATTTT	CASSSEDSRGEVAGNTIYF
TRBD2	.	TRBV7-2	TRBJ2-5	TGTGCCAGCAGCCTCCGACTAGCGGGGGTCCAAGAGACCCAGTACTTC	CASSLRLAGVQETQYF
.	.	TRBV6-5	TRBJ2-7	TGTGCCAGCAGTCCCGCGGGCAACTCCTACGAGCAGTACTTC	CASSPAGNSYEQYF
.	.	TRBV11-2	TRBJ2-7	TGTGCCAGCAGCTCCGCAGGGGGGTCAAGAGAGCAGTACTTC	CASSSAGGSREQYF
.	.	TRBV4-3	TRBJ1-2	TGCGCCAGCAGCCAAGACAGCAGGGTGATCTATGGCTACACCTTC	CASSQDSRVIYGYTF
TRBD2	.	TRBV11-3	TRBJ2-7	TGTGCCAGCAGCGCTAGCGGCAGACTAACCTACGAGCAGTACTTC	CASSASGRLTYEQYF
TRBD1	.	TRBV7-8	TRBJ1-5	TGTGCCAGCAGCTTAAACACAGGGGAGCAGCCCCAGCATTTT	CASSLNTGEQPQHF
.	.	TRBV6-5	TRBJ2-7	TGTGCCAGCAGTTACTCCTGGGGCCGCCAGAAGGAGCAGTACTTC	CASSYSWGRQKEQYF
TRBD2	.	TRBV7-9	TRBJ2-7	TGTTCCAGCAGCTTAGAAGGGAGGGCCAGGATGGTCTACGAGCAGTACTTC	CSSSLEGRARMVYEQYF
.	.	TRBV27	TRBJ1-5	TGTGCCAGCAGTTTGCGCGGGGATCAGCCCCAGCATTTT	CASSLRGDQPQHF
TRBD2	.	TRBV5-4	TRBJ2-1	TGTGCCAGCAGCAGTAAAGCGGGGCCCTCCTACAATGAGCAGTTCTTC	CASSSKAGPSYNEQFF
.	.	TRBV7-9	TRBJ2-3	TGTTCCAGCAGCTTAGTTAACGGCGGGGGCTCAGATACGCAGTATTTT	CSSSLVNGGGSDTQYF
TRBD1	.	TRBV2	TRBJ2-1	TGTGCCAGCATTGAGGACAGGGGATTGTCCTACAATGAGCAGTTCTTC	CASIEDRGLSYNEQFF
.	.	TRBV27	TRBJ1-3	TGTGCCAGCAGTTCCACAGGGTCGGGAAACACCATATATTTT	CASSSTGSGNTIYF
.	.	TRBV7-9	TRBJ2-1	TGTGCCAGCAGCCGCCGGGGCAATGAGCAGTTCTTC	CASSRRGNEQFF
.	.	TRBV7-2	TRBJ2-1	TGTGCCAGCAGCCGCACGTGGTCCAGGGGGGCATCAGATGAGCAGTTCTTC	CASSRTWSRGASDEQFF
.	.	TRBV7-9	TRBJ1-5	TGTGCCAGCAGCTCGGACACCCATCAGCCCCAGCATTTT	CASSSDTHQPQHF
.	.	TRBV7-2	TRBJ1-1	TGTGCCAGCAGCTTCCCAGGGGAAACTGAAGCTTTCTTT	CASSFPGETEAFF
.	few	TRBV2	TRBJ1-6	TGTGCCAGCAGTGAACCGGCGAGACAGTTCAGGAATTCACCCCTCCACTTT	CASSEPARQFRNSPLHF
.	.	TRBV9	TRBJ2-2	TGTGCCAGCAGCGCCGGGGGACGGGGAGAGCTGTTTTTT	CASSAGGRGELFF
TRBD1	once	TRBV7-9	TRBJ2-6	TGTGCCAGCAGCGACGGACAGGGGGCCTCTGGGGCCAACGTCCTGACTTTC	CASSDGQGASGANVLTF
.	.	TRBV6-5	TRBJ1-2	TGTGCCAGCAGTTACTCCGATACAGTTAGTGGCTACACCTTC	CASSYSDTVSGYTF
.	.	TRBV29-1	TRBJ2-1	TGCAGCGTTGAGGGATCAGGGATCTTC	CSVEGSGIF
.	.	TRBV23-1	TRBJ1-2	TGCGCCAGCGGTGAGCCGGATGGCTACACCTTC	CASGEPDGYTF
.	.	TRBV9	TRBJ2-7	TGTGCCAGCAGCCCAGATACGGCGGGGGCCTACTCCTACGAGCAGTACTTC	CASSPDTAGAYSYEQYF
.	.	TRBV4-3	TRBJ1-2	TGCGCCAGCAGCCAATCGAATAAACTGGGCTACACCTTC	CASSQSNKLGYTF
.	.	TRBV19	TRBJ2-2	TGTGCCACGCTGGAGTCCAGCGGGGAGCTGTTTTTT	CATLESSGELFF
TRBD1	.	TRBV20-1	TRBJ2-1	TGCAGTGCTGTGACAGGGGTTGAGCAGTTCTTC	CSAVTGVEQFF
.	.	TRBV19	TRBJ1-1	TGTGCCAGTAGTATAAATCGCAGGAACACTGAAGCTTTCTTT	CASSINRRNTEAFF
.	.	TRBV9	TRBJ1-1	TGTGCCAGCAGCGTAGCCGGACAAAACACTGAAGCTTTCTTT	CASSVAGQNTEAFF
TRBD1	.	TRBV6-5	TRBJ1-2	TGTGCCACGTTAGGACAGGGACAGACATTCTATGGCTACACCTTC	CATLGQGQTFYGYTF
.	.	TRBV7-9	TRBJ2-5	TGTGCCAGCAGCACTACTTGGGAGACCCAGTACTTC	CASSTTWETQYF
.	.	TRBV2	TRBJ1-5	TGTGCCAGCAGTGCCCGGGACACCTTTAGCAATCAGCCCCAGCATTTT	CASSARDTFSNQPQHF
TRBD1	.	TRBV9	TRBJ1-6	TGTGCCAGCAGCGTTGAGGGACAGGGTAATTCACCCCTCCACTTT	CASSVEGQGNSPLHF
TRBD2	.	TRBV29-1	TRBJ2-1	TGCAGCGTTTGGACTAGCGGGGGAGGGGAGCAGTTCTTC	CSVWTSGGGEQFF
TRBD2	.	TRBV6-1	TRBJ2-7	TGTGCCAGCAGTGAAGCGGGCGGGGGGGGCTACGAGCAGTACTTC	CASSEAGGGGYEQYF
TRBD2	.	TRBV7-8	TRBJ2-1	TGTGCCAGCAGCGCGACTAGCGGGGGATACAATGAGCAGTTCTTC	CASSATSGGYNEQFF
.	.	TRBV18	TRBJ2-7	TGTGCCAGCTCACCTACGGACAGCCTCTCCTACGAGCAGTACTTC	CASSPTDSLSYEQYF
TRBD2	.	TRBV4-2	TRBJ2-1	TGTGCCAGCAGCCTCGGACTAGCGGGGGCACTCAATGAGCAGTTCTTC	CASSLGLAGALNEQFF